A single sample gave rise to the 28 T cell receptor beta chains below, sequenced in a study of T-cell reconstitution after alpha-beta-depleted transplantation in children. Preparing the TCRbeta library involved the use of unique molecular identifiers. One entry per CDR3 protein, called by TCRdb with MiXCR from the PCR reads. The table lists almost 600,000 distinct CDR3 sequences, 20% to 30% of them singletons, with around a third in the top ten. Material: PBMCs, obtained before TCRalphabeta/CD19-depleted stem cell transplant. The receptors here all came from a boy under two years old with Wiskott-Aldrich syndrome, due to receive a stem cell transplant.

The chain carries TRBV7-9 and TRBJ2-7; the match to TRBD1 covers 10 bases. Germline V lookup: CDR1 SEHNR, CDR2 FQNEAQ (reference sequence). This CDR3 is 16 amino acids long. With V trimmed by 5 bases and J by 7 bases, 14 bases remained unmatched. Here the CDR3 reads CASSLHRDRGLREQYF. CDR3 in DNA: TGTGCCAGCAGCCTCCACCGGGACAGGGGCTTGAGGGAGCAGTACTTC.

The chain employs TRBV27 and TRBJ1-5; D not certain. The V end lost 0 bases, the J end lost 4 bases, and 16 bases lay between the germline ends. Germline V gene lookup returns CDR1 MNHEY and CDR2 SMNVEV (reference sequence). This CDR3 region has 17 residues. For the CDR3, the DNA is TGTGCCAGCAGTTTATCACCTTACGGACGAGGGAATCAGCCCCAGCATTTT. Translation: CASSLSPYGRGNQPQHF.

In its sample, this clonotype was seen a few times. This sequence joins TRBV11-2 and TRBJ1-4, with D unclear. This CDR3 comprises 15 residues. Germline CDR1 SGHAT, CDR2 FQNNGV. The V end lost 5 bases, the J end lost 4 bases, and 14 bases lay between the germline ends. CDR3 sequence: CASSPRHQINEKLFF. As DNA, the CDR3 is TGTGCCAGCAGCCCCCGACACCAAATTAATGAAAAACTGTTTTTT.

The chain uses TRBV5-1 and TRBJ2-2, with D tentatively TRBD1 (5 bases). CDR1 and CDR2 from the germline V gene are SGHRS and YFSETQ. This CDR3 region has 15 residues. Trimming pared 1 base from V and 4 bases from J, leaving 11 bases between. CDR3 sequence reads: CASSLTQGTTGELFF. The CDR3 nucleotides read TGCGCCAGCAGCTTGACCCAGGGTACCACCGGGGAGCTGTTTTTT.

The chain combines TRBV12-3 or TRBV12-4 with TRBJ2-7; 7 nucleotides align to TRBD2. V was pared by 4 bases and J by 3 bases, with 9 bases of the junction left unmatched. The CDR3 is 15 residues long. The CDR3 DNA is TGTGCCAGCAGTTCCCGGACTAGTGGAATCTACGAGCAGTACTTC. Its translation is CASSSRTSGIYEQYF.

V is TRBV5-6 and J is TRBJ2-7; D call uncertain. Germline-derived CDR1 and CDR2 are SGHDT and YYEEEE. Trimming cost V 0 bases and J 3 bases, with 10 bases left between them. The CDR3 extends over 14 amino acids. The CDR3 protein is CASSLVGRVYEQYF. The CDR3 coding sequence is TGTGCCAGCAGCTTGGTAGGGCGCGTCTACGAGCAGTACTTC.

V is TRBV7-9 and J is TRBJ1-4, with D maybe TRBD1 (5 bases). Germline V gives CDR1 SEHNR, CDR2 FQNEAQ (reference sequence). The V gene lost 5 bases and the J gene lost 0 bases, with 13 bases spanning the gap. The CDR3 loop spans 16 amino acids. The CDR3 spells CASSGGGLATNEKLFF. CDR3 coding DNA: TGTGCCAGCAGCGGGGGGGGACTTGCAACTAATGAAAAACTGTTTTTT.

This clonotype turned up a few times. V usage is TRBV6-1 and J usage is TRBJ2-7; 12 bases match TRBD2. Germline CDR1 MNHNS, CDR2 SASEGT. Trimming removed 7 bases from V and 0 bases from J; junction bases left unmatched: 10. The CDR3 contains 17 residues. This chain's CDR3 is CASNRGTSGSSSYEQYF. DNA for the CDR3: TGTGCCAGCAACCGAGGGACTAGCGGGTCAAGCTCCTACGAGCAGTACTTC.

This chain uses TRBV2 with TRBJ1-3; D gene uncertain. The CDR3 covers 14 residues. V was cut by 9 bases and J by 0 bases, with 12 bases left in between. The germline V gene encodes CDR1 SNHLY and CDR2 FYNNEI. The CDR3 region has the DNA TGTGCCAGTAAGTTTGGCTACTCTGGAAACACCATATATTTT. This encodes CASKFGYSGNTIYF.

The chain joins TRBV20-1 to TRBJ2-1; D assignment may be TRBD1 or TRBD2 (5 bases each). Trimming left V 6 bases short and J 8 bases short, with 8 bases between. From germline, CDR1 is DFQATT and CDR2 SNEGSKA (reference sequence). This CDR3 is 10 amino acids long. CDR3 residues: CSAGADEQFF. DNA of the CDR3: TGCAGTGCCGGGGCCGATGAGCAGTTCTTC.

In its sample, this clonotype was seen a few times. The chain is built from TRBV6-2 or TRBV6-3 and TRBJ2-7; 8 bases are a match to TRBD1. Trimming removed 5 bases from V and 3 bases from J; junction bases left unmatched: 18. Per germline, CDR1 MNHEY and CDR2 SVGEGT. This CDR3 contains 18 residues. The CDR3 coding sequence is TGTGCCAGCAGTCCTAGACAGGGGCTGGGTCGATATCTCTACGAGCAGTACTTC. The encoded protein is CASSPRQGLGRYLYEQYF.

J is TRBJ1-4 and V is TRBV10-3; D not certain. CDR1 is ENHRY, CDR2 SYGVKD, per germline. Trimming took off 3 bases at V and 7 bases at J, with 6 bases between the two ends. This CDR3 is 12 amino acids long. CDR3 amino acids: CAISDLGEKLFF. The CDR3 nucleotides are TGTGCCATCAGTGATCTCGGTGAAAAACTGTTTTTT.

V is TRBV10-3 and J is TRBJ2-2; the match to TRBD1 covers 11 bases. With 7 bases clipped from V and 5 bases from J, the junction kept 12 bases outside the gene matches. The V gene's germline CDR1 is ENHRY and CDR2 SYGVKD. The CDR3 covers 17 residues. The CDR3: CAITARTGGGGTGELFF. The CDR3 DNA follows: TGTGCCATCACCGCCAGGACAGGGGGCGGCGGGACCGGGGAGCTGTTTTTT.

Only a few counts were recorded for this clonotype. The chain combines TRBV20-1 with TRBJ2-3; D gene unclear. V was trimmed by 2 bases and J by 7 bases, leaving 7 bases between them. Germline CDR1 reads DFQATT; CDR2 reads SNEGSKA (reference sequence). CDR3 size: 11 residues. CDR3 coding DNA: TGCAGTGCTAGAAGGGTGAATACGCAGTATTTT. This codes for CSARRVNTQYF.

V gene TRBV15 combines with J gene TRBJ2-2, with D unresolved. Germline CDR1 is LNHNV and CDR2 is YYDKDF (reference sequence). V lost 4 bases and J lost 6, with 6 bases in between. The CDR3 runs 12 residues. CDR3 amino acids: CATSKVPGELFF. CDR3 nucleotide sequence: TGTGCCACCAGCAAAGTTCCCGGGGAGCTGTTTTTT.

The chain uses TRBV12-3 or TRBV12-4 and TRBJ2-5, with 14 bases aligning to TRBD2. V gave up 5 bases and J gave up 2 bases; unmatched junction bases: 7. This CDR3 is 17 amino acids long. The CDR3 reads CASSTGLAGAPQETQYF. CDR3 bases: TGTGCCAGCAGTACGGGACTAGCGGGAGCCCCTCAAGAGACCCAGTACTTC.

The chain joins TRBV11-1 to TRBJ2-1, with 9 bases matching TRBD1. Germline V lookup: CDR1 SGHAT, CDR2 FQDESV (reference sequence). V shed 5 bases, J shed 2 bases, and the junction held 13 bases outside the gene matches. This CDR3 has 18 residues. The CDR3 protein is CASSLPTGTGFPYNEQFF. In DNA, the CDR3 is TGTGCCAGCAGCCTCCCGACCGGGACAGGGTTCCCCTACAATGAGCAGTTCTTC.

This clonotype was detected a few times. The chain combines TRBV5-1 with TRBJ1-3, with D unclear. The CDR3 runs 13 residues. Looked up from germline, CDR1 is SGHRS and CDR2 is YFSETQ. V gave up 8 bases and J gave up 0 bases, with 9 bases separating them. CDR3 protein: CASSQISGNTIYF. For the CDR3, the DNA is TGCGCCAGTTCACAGATCTCTGGAAACACCATATATTTT.

This clonotype was seen a handful of times. The rearrangement links TRBV6-5 to TRBJ2-5; 7 bases agree with TRBD2. Trimming at V came to 4 bases and at J to 2 bases, leaving 7 bases not matched to a gene. There are 15 residues in the CDR3. Germline CDR1 MNHEY, CDR2 SVGAGI. CDR3 region: CASSWTPGLQETQYF. The CDR3 bases are TGTGCCAGCAGTTGGACCCCGGGACTACAAGAGACCCAGTACTTC.

This clonotype appeared a few times. The chain couples TRBV20-1 to TRBJ2-7, with D unresolved. CDR3 size: 10 residues. V was clipped by 7 bases and J by 7 bases, with 11 bases between them. Germline lookup yields CDR1 DFQATT and CDR2 SNEGSKA (reference sequence). CDR3 region: CSVGSWEQYF. DNA of the CDR3: TGCAGTGTTGGCTCCTGGGAGCAGTACTTC.

The table lists this clonotype with a few counts. J is TRBJ2-1 and V is TRBV5-1, with TRBD1 matching over 7 bases. From germline, CDR1 is SGHRS and CDR2 YFSETQ. The CDR3 covers 14 residues. The V gene end was trimmed by 6 bases and the J gene end by 7 bases; junction bases not matched to a gene: 10. CDR3 coding DNA: TGCGCCAGCACACGACAGGGCGGTTTGAATGAGCAGTTCTTC. Protein sequence: CASTRQGGLNEQFF. Supplemented by reference TRBV5-1 and TRBJ2-1, the full variable domain reads KAGVTQTPRYLIKTRGQQVTLSCSPISGHRSVSWYQQTPGQGLQFLFEYFSETQRNKGNFPGRFSGRQFSNSRSEMNVSTLELGDSALYLCASTRQGGLNEQFFGPGTRLTVL.

This chain joins TRBV10-3 and TRBJ2-1; D may be TRBD2 (5 bases). Germline V CDR1 and CDR2: ENHRY, SYGVKD. CDR3 length: 15 amino acids. Between the trimmed V and J ends, which lost 3 bases and 5 bases, there was a span of 14 bases. The CDR3 is CAISDPTRFNNEQFF. CDR3 nucleotide sequence: TGTGCCATCAGTGACCCCACTAGGTTTAACAATGAGCAGTTCTTC.

The CDR3 loop is CASSPPVKSKNIQYF. As DNA, the CDR3 is TGTGCCAGCAGCCCGCCCGTGAAGTCCAAAAACATTCAGTACTTC. The V and J genes are TRBV12-3 or TRBV12-4 and TRBJ2-4, with D hard to call. Trimming removed 6 bases at V and 2 bases at J, with 14 bases between. This CDR3 is built from 15 residues.

This clonotype has just a few counts. V gene TRBV24-1 combines with J gene TRBJ2-1; 12 nucleotides line up with TRBD2. The V and J ends lost 3 bases and 6 bases, in that order; junction bases with no gene match: 5. The CDR3 contains 16 residues. Germline-derived CDR1 and CDR2 are KGHDR and SFDVKD. DNA of the CDR3: TGTGCCACCAGTGATCCGTTACTAGCGGGGGGCAATGAGCAGTTCTTC. Its translation: CATSDPLLAGGNEQFF.

The J gene is TRBJ2-5, the V gene TRBV5-1; D might be TRBD1 (6 bases). The V gene lost 3 bases and the J gene lost 7 bases, with 16 bases spanning the gap. In germline, CDR1 is SGHRS, CDR2 YFSETQ. This CDR3 contains 14 residues. The CDR3 sequence: CASSSYTGQGTQYF. In nucleotides, the CDR3 is TGCGCCAGCAGCTCCTACACAGGGCAGGGGACCCAGTACTTC.

This clonotype showed up just once. This chain connects TRBV7-6 to TRBJ1-3; D unclear. V shed 5 bases and J shed 0 bases, with 14 bases lying between them. The CDR3 covers 16 residues. In germline, CDR1 is SGHVS, CDR2 FNYEAQ. CDR3 sequence reads: CASSHVRWGSGNTIYF. As DNA, the CDR3 is TGTGCCAGCAGCCATGTGCGTTGGGGCTCTGGAAACACCATATATTTT.

The table lists this clonotype with a few counts. The gene calls are TRBV7-2 and TRBJ2-7, with D possibly matching TRBD1 (6 bases). Germline values: CDR1 SGHTA, CDR2 FQGNSA. This CDR3 spans 13 amino acids. V was clipped by 1 base and J by 6 bases, with 10 bases between them. The CDR3 DNA reads TGTGCCAGCAGCTTAGGGACAGCAGGCGAGCAGTACTTC. This translates into CASSLGTAGEQYF.

The chain carries TRBV5-1 and TRBJ2-6; 10 bases map to TRBD2. CDR1 and CDR2 (germline): SGHRS, YFSETQ. This CDR3 region has 18 residues. Germline trimming cut 0 bases from V and 3 bases from J; bases unmatched to any gene: 6. The CDR3 sequence: CASSLEPAGGSGANVLTF. As DNA, the CDR3 is TGCGCCAGCAGCTTGGAACCAGCGGGAGGGAGTGGGGCCAACGTCCTGACTTTC.